Presented here are 11 T cell receptor beta chains from one specimen sequenced in a study of graft-versus-host responses after intestinal transplantation. Sequencing used immunoSEQ multiplex PCR; TCRdb keeps in-frame clones, though not all of them. The repertoire has around 21,000 clones, roughly 36% of them found once; the top ten carry 2%. Sequenced here: alloreactive CD4+ T cells from a mixed lymphocyte reaction culture, sampled before transplantation. Stated subset: CFSE-low proliferating T cells sorted from roughly 6-day pre-transplant mixed lymphocyte reaction (GvH or HvG direction). These receptors all stem from a human patient who was an organ donor for intestinal transplantation.

This clone was seen a handful of times. CDR3 region: CASSLDRGLAGYNEQFF. Here the CDR3 DNA reads TGTGCCAGCAGCTTGGACAGGGGACTAGCGGGGTACAATGAGCAGTTCTTC. The rearrangement links TRBV5-5 to TRBJ2-1; TRBD2 agrees at 13 bases. The CDR3 spans 17 residues. Germline V gene sequence: CDR1 SGHKS, CDR2 YYEKEE (reference sequence). V lost 0 bases, J lost 4 bases, and 4 bases stayed unmatched.

J is TRBJ2-1 and V is TRBV6-6; a possible D gene is TRBD2 (7 bases). V gave up 1 base and J gave up 2 bases, with 9 bases separating them. The CDR3 runs 15 residues. Germline V gene sequence: CDR1 MNHNY, CDR2 SVGAGI (reference sequence). The CDR3 loop is CASSYWRGPYNEQFF. The CDR3 region has the DNA TGTGCCAGCAGTTACTGGCGGGGGCCCTACAATGAGCAGTTCTTC.

Only a few counts were recorded for this clone. The CDR3 is CASSLDTYQETQYF. DNA of the CDR3: TGTGCCAGCAGCTTAGACACCTACCAAGAGACCCAGTACTTC. The V call is TRBV5-4, the J call TRBJ2-5, with D unclear. V gave up 2 bases and J gave up 0 bases, with 8 bases separating them. Germline values: CDR1 SGHNT, CDR2 YYREEE (reference sequence). CDR3 length: 14 amino acids.

The CDR3 sequence is CAISVATGYGYTF. The CDR3 DNA follows: TGTGCCATCAGTGTGGCGACAGGGTATGGCTACACCTTC. The chain couples TRBV10-3 to TRBJ1-2; 7 bases line up with TRBD1. V was clipped by 4 bases and J by 5 bases; unmatched bases: 4. Germline V CDR1 and CDR2: ENHRY, SYGVKD. The CDR3 has 13 residues.

The chain has TRBV10-3 and TRBJ2-1; D unclear. The V gene lost 1 base and the J gene lost 11 bases, with 12 bases spanning the gap. Germline V gene lookup returns CDR1 ENHRY and CDR2 SYGVKD. The length of the CDR3 is 13 residues. The CDR3 coding sequence is TGTGCCATCAGTGAGTTTAATGGTGAGAAGCAGTTCTTC. It codes for CAISEFNGEKQFF.

V and J are TRBV5-1 and TRBJ2-5; 11 nucleotides agree with TRBD2. Trimming cost V 4 bases and J 4 bases; bases outside gene matches: 6. Germline V gene data show CDR1 as SGHRS and CDR2 as YFSETQ. There are 15 residues in the CDR3. The CDR3 nucleotides are TGCGCCAGCAGCCCCCGGACTAGCGGGTTAGAGACCCAGTACTTC. It encodes CASSPRTSGLETQYF.

The rearrangement joins TRBV11-2 to TRBJ2-5; 12 nucleotides match TRBD2. CDR3 length equals 16 residues. With V trimmed by 5 bases and J by 2 bases, 6 bases remained unmatched. Germline V gene sequence: CDR1 SGHAT, CDR2 FQNNGV. Written as DNA, the CDR3 is TGTGCCAGCAGCCTGGGACTAGCGGGCCTTCAAGAGACCCAGTACTTC. Protein product: CASSLGLAGLQETQYF.

This clone was seen more than once but under ten times. The V and J genes are TRBV11-2 and TRBJ2-2; no clear D. Trimming removed 2 bases at V and 5 bases at J, with 6 bases between. The CDR3 is 13 amino acids. Germline V lookup: CDR1 SGHAT, CDR2 FQNNGV. CDR3 amino acids: CASSLQPTGELFF. CDR3 DNA: TGTGCCAGCAGCTTACAACCGACCGGGGAGCTGTTTTTT.

V is TRBV19 and J is TRBJ2-7; possibly TRBD1 for D (6 bases). Germline values: CDR1 LNHDA, CDR2 SQIVND (reference sequence). The V end lost 1 base, the J end lost 3 bases, and 10 bases lay between the germline ends. CDR3 length: 14 residues. The CDR3 DNA reads TGTGCCAGTAGTATAGTCCGAGGGGGCTACGAGCAGTACTTC. It is translated as CASSIVRGGYEQYF. Full variable domain (remainder filled in from reference TRBV19 and TRBJ2-7): DGGITQSPKYLFRKEGQNVTLSCEQNLNHDAMYWYRQDPGQGLRLIYYSQIVNDFQKGDIAEGYSVSREKKESFPLTVTSAQKNPTAFYLCASSIVRGGYEQYFGPGTRLTVT.

The chain joins TRBV2 to TRBJ2-1, with 10 bases that match TRBD2. From germline, CDR1 is SNHLY and CDR2 FYNNEI. The V and J ends lost 4 bases and 6 bases, in that order; junction bases with no gene match: 12. The CDR3 extends over 17 amino acids. The CDR3 reads CASSVGILAGVSNEQFF. In DNA form, the CDR3 reads TGTGCCAGCAGTGTCGGGATCCTAGCGGGAGTCAGCAATGAGCAGTTCTTC.

This chain links TRBV15 with TRBJ1-4; D is uncertain. The CDR3 totals 15 residues. CDR1 and CDR2 (germline): LNHNV, YYDKDF (reference sequence). V lost 0 bases and J lost 4, with 9 bases in between. CDR3: CATSRDKRGNEKLFF. CDR3 bases: TGTGCCACCAGCAGAGATAAACGTGGTAATGAAAAACTGTTTTTT.